The 30 T cell receptor beta chains in this list originate from one sample, sequenced in a study of CD8 T cells in ankylosing spondylitis. Study findings and constraints: Roughly eight highly homologous variants made up a TCR beta motif that seemed to typify ankylosing spondylitis blood.

TCRdb analysed the 5' RACE reads with MiXCR anew, one entry per CDR3 protein. The data contain a few hundred thousand distinct CDR3 sequences, 20% to 25% of them seen just once; the ten biggest clones take up about 15%. Their antigen targets remain unknown. The sequenced sample consisted of blood, either unsorted or a sorted T cell fraction (not recorded which). The receptors shown here come from a male donor with ankylosing spondylitis.

The chain links TRBV5-1 to TRBJ2-7; D ambiguous. Germline lookup yields CDR1 SGHRS and CDR2 YFSETQ. This CDR3 has 14 residues. V lost 3 bases, J lost 0 bases, and 10 bases lay in between. The CDR3 nucleotides read TGCGCCAGCAGCTGGACGCCGAGCTCCTACGAGCAGTACTTC. Translating gives CASSWTPSSYEQYF. Together with reference TRBV5-1 and TRBJ2-7, the CDR3 gives the full variable domain: KAGVTQTPRYLIKTRGQQVTLSCSPISGHRSVSWYQQTPGQGLQFLFEYFSETQRNKGNFPGRFSGRQFSNSRSEMNVSTLELGDSALYLCASSWTPSSYEQYFGPGTRLTVT.

The V gene is TRBV7-3, the J gene TRBJ2-2, with 9 bases that match TRBD2. Trimming took 5 bases from V and 4 from J; bases not matched to a gene: 11. The CDR3 contains 17 residues. Germline V gene sequence: CDR1 SGHTA, CDR2 FQGTGA. The DNA of the CDR3 is TGTGCCAGCAGCCTCGGCGGCGGGAGGGCACCCACCGGGGAGCTGTTTTTT. It codes for CASSLGGGRAPTGELFF.

In the case of this clonotype: Sequence at one end of the junction differs from germline and may be a read error. The chain employs TRBV25-1 and TRBJ2-1; weak D call: TRBD2 (6 bases). CDR3 length equals 12 residues. The germline gives CDR1 MGHDK, CDR2 SYGVNS. This CDR3 is CAGPFLNNEQFF. The CDR3 bases are TGCGCGGGACCCTTTCTCAACAATGAGCAGTTCTTC.

A few counts support this clonotype. V usage is TRBV3-1 and J usage is TRBJ1-6; tentative D call: TRBD1 (6 bases). Trimming left V 5 bases short and J 7 bases short, with 15 bases between. Per the germline V gene, CDR1 is LGHDT and CDR2 is YNNKEL (reference sequence). The CDR3 has 15 residues. The DNA for the CDR3 is TGTGCCAGCAGCTGGAGGACAGCGGGAAATTCACCCCTCCACTTT. Encoded protein: CASSWRTAGNSPLHF.

This chain uses TRBV7-2 with TRBJ2-7; TRBD1 matches at 7 bases. Trimming took 6 bases from V and 3 from J; bases not matched to a gene: 5. Looked up from germline, CDR1 is SGHTA and CDR2 is FQGNSA. CDR3 length: 13 residues. CDR3 sequence (DNA): TGTGCCAGCAGATCGGCAGGGGGCTACGAGCAGTACTTC. It translates to CASRSAGGYEQYF.

The gene calls are TRBV5-1 and TRBJ2-2, with D unclear. Trimming left V 0 bases short and J 4 bases short, with 10 bases between. CDR3 size: 15 residues. Germline V gene lookup returns CDR1 SGHRS and CDR2 YFSETQ. The CDR3: CASSLARTTTGELFF. The CDR3 DNA sequence: TGCGCCAGCAGCTTGGCGCGGACCACCACCGGGGAGCTGTTTTTT.

This CDR3 is CASKGDTPNTEAFF. CDR3 sequence (DNA): TGTGCCAGCAAGGGGGATACTCCGAACACTGAAGCTTTCTTT. The V call is TRBV12-3 or TRBV12-4, the J call TRBJ1-1; the D gene is possibly TRBD1 (6 bases). The V gene lost 7 bases and the J gene lost 1 base, with 13 bases spanning the gap. The CDR3 runs 14 residues.

Only a few counts were recorded for this clonotype. V usage is TRBV5-4 and J usage is TRBJ1-1; 7 nucleotides agree with TRBD1. This CDR3 has 19 amino acids. The germline V gene has CDR1 SGHNT and CDR2 YYREEE (reference sequence). V lost 4 bases to trimming and J lost 0 bases; unmatched junction nucleotides: 18. The CDR3 protein is CASSLETDRWGAMNTEAFF. CDR3 in DNA: TGTGCCAGCAGCCTGGAGACGGACAGGTGGGGGGCGATGAACACTGAAGCTTTCTTT.

The chain has TRBV19 and TRBJ1-2; D uncertain. Trimming pared 3 bases from V and 4 bases from J, leaving 3 bases between. Germline V CDR1 and CDR2: LNHDA, SQIVND (reference sequence). The CDR3 covers 11 residues. CDR3 in DNA: TGTGCCAGTAGTATGATCTATGGCTACACCTTC. Its protein is CASSMIYGYTF.

The chain is built from TRBV12-5 and TRBJ2-3; the D gene is possibly TRBD1 (7 bases). The CDR3 covers 14 residues. The V end lost 5 bases, the J end lost 7 bases, and 16 bases lay between the germline ends. Germline-derived CDR1 and CDR2 are LGHNT and FRNRAP. The CDR3 reads CASGVSQGRNTQYF. The CDR3 DNA reads as TGTGCTAGTGGTGTCTCACAGGGGAGGAATACGCAGTATTTT.

The chain couples TRBV4-1 to TRBJ2-7; tentatively, D is TRBD1 (7 bases). The V gene's germline CDR1 is MGHRA and CDR2 YSYEKL. The ends were cut back, 2 bases at V and 4 bases at J, with 12 bases in the middle. CDR3 length equals 14 residues. DNA of the CDR3: TGCGCCAGCAGCCAACCGACAGGGAGGTACGAGCAGTACTTC. It yields the protein CASSQPTGRYEQYF.

The chain has TRBV5-1 and TRBJ2-1, with D possibly TRBD2 on 6 matching bases. Per germline, CDR1 SGHRS and CDR2 YFSETQ. V lost 0 bases and J lost 10, with 17 bases in between. The CDR3 is 15 residues long. The CDR3 loop reads CASSLARRERTEQFF. The CDR3, as DNA: TGCGCCAGCAGCTTGGCCAGGAGGGAACGTACCGAGCAGTTCTTC.

There are many counts of this clonotype. The V and J genes are TRBV3-1 and TRBJ2-7; the D gene could be TRBD1 or TRBD2 (5 bases each). Germline loops: CDR1 LGHDT, CDR2 YNNKEL (reference sequence). Between the trimmed V and J ends, which lost 3 bases and 3 bases, there was a span of 12 bases. There are 14 residues in the CDR3. CDR3 loop: CASSHTRDLYEQYF. CDR3 nucleotides: TGTGCCAGCAGCCACACTCGGGACCTCTACGAGCAGTACTTC.

V usage is TRBV7-9 and J usage is TRBJ2-6; D unclear. CDR1 and CDR2 (germline): SEHNR, FQNEAQ (reference sequence). CDR3 size: 14 residues. V was pared by 5 bases and J by 0 bases, with 5 bases between. The CDR3 sequence is CASSRNSGANVLTF. The CDR3 DNA is TGTGCCAGCAGCCGGAACTCTGGGGCCAACGTCCTGACTTTC.

The chain couples TRBV24-1 to TRBJ2-2; D uncertain. The V and J ends lost 4 bases and 6 bases respectively, with 11 bases between them. The V gene's germline CDR1 is KGHDR and CDR2 SFDVKD. The CDR3 totals 14 residues. CDR3 coding DNA: TGTGCCACCAGTGACCCCAATACCCCCGGGGAGCTGTTTTTT. Translated: CATSDPNTPGELFF.

This clonotype turned up a few times. The chain is built from TRBV5-1 and TRBJ1-6; the D gene is possibly TRBD1 (5 bases). V lost 6 bases, J lost 2 bases, and 12 bases lay in between. The CDR3 has 15 amino acids. Germline V gene lookup returns CDR1 SGHRS and CDR2 YFSETQ. The CDR3 sequence: CASNADRPYNSPLHF. Here the CDR3 DNA reads TGCGCCAGCAATGCCGACAGACCCTATAATTCACCCCTCCACTTT.

The chain has TRBV5-1 and TRBJ2-2, with 9 bases identical to TRBD2. The germline gives CDR1 SGHRS, CDR2 YFSETQ. The J segment lost 2 bases and the V segment lost 3 bases, leaving 5 bases of the junction unmatched. The CDR3 spans 16 residues. The CDR3 DNA reads TGCGCCAGCAGCTCGAATAGCGGGAGTAACACCGGGGAGCTGTTTTTT. Translating it yields CASSSNSGSNTGELFF.

The rearrangement uses TRBV5-1 and TRBJ2-2; D ambiguous. The CDR3 has 18 residues. Per the germline V gene, CDR1 is SGHRS and CDR2 is YFSETQ. Trimming took off 3 bases at V and 2 bases at J, with 20 bases between the two ends. The CDR3 sequence: CASSSAYMGILNTGELFF. The CDR3 coding sequence is TGCGCCAGCAGCTCGGCGTATATGGGGATTCTAAACACCGGGGAGCTGTTTTTT. Based on the CDR3 plus reference TRBV5-1 and TRBJ2-2, the full variable domain is KAGVTQTPRYLIKTRGQQVTLSCSPISGHRSVSWYQQTPGQGLQFLFEYFSETQRNKGNFPGRFSGRQFSNSRSEMNVSTLELGDSALYLCASSSAYMGILNTGELFFGEGSRLTVL.

This clonotype was observed a handful of times. This chain joins TRBV24-1 and TRBJ2-1; D may be TRBD2 (6 bases). V lost 3 bases, J lost 4 bases, and 15 bases lay in between. CDR1 is KGHDR and CDR2 is SFDVKD in the germline V gene. This CDR3 comprises 16 residues. CDR3 DNA sequence: TGTGCCACCAGTGATGGGATAGCGGAGTCTTACAATGAGCAGTTCTTC. Protein sequence: CATSDGIAESYNEQFF.

There are a few counts of this clonotype. The CDR3: CASSQARAVARGYTF. The DNA of the CDR3 is TGTGCCAGCAGCCAAGCGAGGGCAGTCGCTCGAGGCTACACCTTC. The V call is TRBV3-1, the J call TRBJ1-2, with unresolved D. The CDR3 runs to 15 residues. Trimming removed 1 base at V and 8 bases at J, with 17 bases between. Per the germline V gene, CDR1 is LGHDT and CDR2 is YNNKEL (reference sequence).

The chain joins TRBV6-2 or TRBV6-3 to TRBJ1-4; TRBD1 agrees at 10 bases. The CDR3 sequence is 14 residues long. The V gene end was trimmed by 6 bases and the J gene end by 11 bases; junction bases not matched to a gene: 9. Germline CDR1 and CDR2: MNHEY and SVGEGT. CDR3 in DNA: TGTGCCAGCAGCCGGGACAGGGGAATGAGGAAACTGTTTTTT. Translating gives CASSRDRGMRKLFF.

This clonotype was observed a handful of times. The chain uses TRBV9 and TRBJ2-6; no clear D gene. Germline loops: CDR1 SGDLS, CDR2 YYNGEE. With 0 bases removed from V and 3 bases from J, the gap between germline ends came to 4 bases. The CDR3 is 14 amino acids. CDR3 amino acids: CASSVERGANVLTF. CDR3 in DNA: TGTGCCAGCAGCGTAGAGCGTGGGGCCAACGTCCTGACTTTC.

This clonotype was counted many times. The genes are TRBV13 and TRBJ2-1, with TRBD1 as a possible D gene (5 bases). Trimming stripped 0 bases from V and 4 bases from J, with 13 bases between. The CDR3 covers 16 residues. Germline CDR1 PRHDT, CDR2 FYEKMQ (reference sequence). The CDR3 region has the DNA TGTGCCAGCAGCTTAGGAGTTCAGGGTCCTTACAATGAGCAGTTCTTC. Translated: CASSLGVQGPYNEQFF.

This clonotype appeared a few times. This chain uses TRBV6-1 with TRBJ1-3; D might be TRBD1 (5 bases). Trimming shortened V by 10 bases and J by 0 bases, and 13 bases separated the two germline ends. The CDR3 has 14 residues. Looked up from germline, CDR1 is MNHNS and CDR2 is SASEGT. As DNA, the CDR3 is TGTGCCACCACCCGGGGGAGCTCTGGAAACACCATATATTTT. Encoded protein: CATTRGSSGNTIYF.

This chain uses TRBV5-1 with TRBJ2-2, with TRBD2 as a possible D gene (5 bases). CDR1 and CDR2 (germline): SGHRS, YFSETQ. The length of the CDR3 is 16 residues. Trimming left V 4 bases short and J 4 bases short, with 17 bases between. In nucleotides, the CDR3 is TGCGCCAGCAGCAACGGACTCACGACGGGCACCGGGGAGCTGTTTTTT. As protein: CASSNGLTTGTGELFF.

The rearrangement links TRBV19 to TRBJ2-5; D possibly uses TRBD1 or TRBD2 (5 bases each). CDR1 LNHDA and CDR2 SQIVND come from the germline V gene (reference sequence). The V gene lost 1 base and the J gene lost 4 bases, with 7 bases spanning the gap. The CDR3 consists of 13 residues. CDR3: CASSIGGLETQYF. CDR3 DNA: TGTGCCAGTAGTATAGGGGGGTTAGAGACCCAGTACTTC.

This sequence joins TRBV20-1 and TRBJ1-1; D not certain. The germline CDR1 and CDR2 sequences are DFQATT and SNEGSKA (reference sequence). This CDR3 is built from 13 residues. The V and J ends lost 1 base and 2 bases respectively, with 8 bases between them. The CDR3 here is CSARVGINTEAFF. Written as DNA, the CDR3 is TGCAGTGCTAGAGTGGGTATCAACACTGAAGCTTTCTTT.

This clonotype appeared a few times. V usage is TRBV29-1 and J usage is TRBJ1-1, with unresolved D. CDR1 is SQVTM, CDR2 ANQGSEA, per germline. The V end lost 7 bases, the J end lost 0 bases, and 6 bases lay between the germline ends. The CDR3 runs 11 residues. The CDR3 reads CSGGLNTEAFF. The CDR3 region has the DNA TGCAGCGGTGGACTGAACACTGAAGCTTTCTTT.

The CDR3 loop reads CASSNLGTSQNIQYF. The CDR3 region has the DNA TGTGCCAGCAGCAACCTGGGGACTAGCCAAAACATTCAGTACTTC. The V call is TRBV9, the J call TRBJ2-4, with 9 nucleotides matching TRBD2. The length of the CDR3 is 15 residues. Germline lookup yields CDR1 SGDLS and CDR2 YYNGEE. The J segment lost 5 bases and the V segment lost 4 bases, leaving 7 bases of the junction unmatched.

This clonotype was counted a few times. The chain links TRBV6-1 to TRBJ1-6; D perhaps matches TRBD1 (6 bases). This CDR3 has 16 amino acids. Trimming cost V 8 bases and J 7 bases, with 21 bases left between them. Looked up from germline, CDR1 is MNHNS and CDR2 is SASEGT. The CDR3 DNA reads TGTGCCAGCTATGAAGCGGGAGGGGGTTTGAATTCACCCCTCCACTTT. This codes for CASYEAGGGLNSPLHF.